This T cell receptor beta chain was observed in a study of blood T cell repertoires in COVID-19 (TCRdb year 2020). At the level of the whole study: Collaborator samples came from the United States, Italy and Spain and covered acute and convalescent phases of COVID-19. Deeply sampled blood TCRbeta repertoires from subjects exposed to, actively infected with, or recovered from COVID-19 were included in the dataset. Samples were obtained from the ongoing ImmuneRACE study (first 160 participants) and from over a thousand subjects provided by 6 global collaborators. The material from the prospective study consisted of cDNA or gDNA derived from T cells, B-cell-depleted T cells, or PBMCs. Where available, HLA class I and class II types were taken from metadata supplied by the sample provider and were not determined by assay-based typing. The repertoires were released in a freely available public database meant as a resource for research on the immune response to SARS-CoV-2. The sample metadata nearly always contained a de-identified subject ID, COVID-19 status, age in years and sex.

Beyond this particular receptor, the publication reports: How much clinical and demographic metadata was included differed by source and by participant, and the metadata was provided uncurated.

TCRbeta CDR3 regions were amplified from genomic DNA using the immunoSEQ Assay, a bias-controlled multiplex PCR. On the study's bioinformatics: The number of nucleated cells in each sample was estimated by amplification of reference gene primers within the assay. To quantify the absolute abundance of each unique TCRbeta CDR3 rearrangement, sequence reads were collapsed and filtered. For each sample, productive Simpson clonality was calculated as the square root of Simpson's diversity index over productive rearrangements. This is the immuneACCESS table as TCRdb keeps it, with only in-frame sequences that have V and J called. A part of the clones is gone; compared with another copy, unresolved V genes explain less than half, and the rest is unexplained. D and trimming come from the DNA, and the V and J calls and clone size come from that table. The sample table contains 300,000 to 450,000 clones; only one count was recorded for over 75% of them. Together, the top ten hold approximately 1.2% of the sample.

Measured from the cysteine to the phenylalanine, the CDR3 is 13 residues long. Only the CDR3 portion is preserved as DNA: 39 bases, with reading frame beginning at the first base. From the germline V gene, CDR1 is MNHEY and CDR2 is SVGAGI. The germline V and J ends show losses of 7 bases and 5 bases respectively, and no gene match explains 6 bases of the junction. Details on this clone: Its antigen is still unknown. Per-base qualities were not stored, and no clone one base away is much larger.

In the prospective study, participants were roughly 18 to 95 years old, resided in 20 to 30 geographic areas of the United States, and were enrolled through a virtual design. Cohort assignment in the prospective study relied on participant-reported clinical history from a screening survey and a study questionnaire. Recovered participants in ImmuneRACE Cohort 3 were defined by two consecutive negative NP/OP PCR tests, clearance by a healthcare professional, or resolution of symptoms. In the prospective study, whole blood, serum and a nasopharyngeal or oropharyngeal swab were collected from each participant by mobile phlebotomists. Prospective study participants could optionally give additional blood draws and questionnaires over an approximately 2-month period. Blood samples from the prospective study were shipped frozen or at room temperature prior to DNA extraction.

Sequenced input: PBMCs or T cells enriched from blood (not recorded which). The sequence was obtained from a man younger than 40 who had recovered from COVID-19. In this chain, TRBV6-5 is recombined with TRBJ2-3; 7 bases in the junction line up with TRBD1. The DNA sequence is as follows: TGTGCCAGCATTTTAACAGGGGTAGATACGCAGTATTTT. Its coded protein is CASILTGVDTQYF.